This T cell receptor beta chain emerged from a study of Ad26.COV2.S vaccination and SARS-CoV-2 variants. Background on the study: Intramuscular Ad26.COV2.S doses were given once or twice, 56 days apart.

Stated treatment: around 19 received Ad26.COV2.S at low or high dose, single or two shots; 5 received placebo; per-sample allocation not given. Day 63 after the first vaccine or placebo injection was the time point for sampling. It was an adult aged 18-55 years in Boston who was the donor. Method: immunoSEQ multiplex PCR; TCRdb's copy keeps in-frame clones and lacks some. The sample lists 350,000 to 500,000 clones, around 90% occurring once. CDR3 length: 13 amino acids. With 7 bases removed from V and 5 bases from J, the gap between germline ends came to 13 bases. CDR1 is SGHDT and CDR2 is YYEEEE in the germline V gene.

The clonotype was recovered from a person between 18 and 60 years old who received the Ad26.COV2.S COVID-19 vaccine or a placebo. The gene calls are TRBV5-6 and TRBJ2-1; unclear D gene. Sequenced here: peripheral blood, sampled in a trial of Ad26.COV2.S vaccine versus placebo. The CDR3 region is CASSNLLHNEQFF. CDR3 nucleotide sequence: TGTGCCAGCTCCAACCTCCTACACAATGAGCAGTTCTTC.